The 26 T cell receptor beta chains below were found in one sample sequenced in a study of control samples from healthy donors and cancer patients. Sequencing was performed with immunoSEQ multiplex PCR; in TCRdb, only in-frame clones are kept and a portion is missing. The table lists 130,000 or so clones, around 92% of them singletons. What was sequenced was blood. These receptors all come from a woman in her forties or fifties in good health.

The chain recombines TRBV19 with TRBJ1-5; the D gene is possibly TRBD1 (5 bases). This CDR3 spans 15 amino acids. Germline CDR1 and CDR2: LNHDA and SQIVND (reference sequence). V gave up 2 bases and J gave up 2 bases, with 10 bases separating them. The CDR3 region has the DNA TGTGCCAGTAGTATAAGGCGCAGGGGCAATCAGCCCCAGCATTTT. It is translated as CASSIRRRGNQPQHF.

V usage is TRBV6-4 and J usage is TRBJ1-6; TRBD1 is a possible D gene (5 bases). The CDR3 is 14 amino acids. Per the germline V gene, CDR1 is MRHNA and CDR2 is SNTAGT. Trimming removed 3 bases at V and 7 bases at J, with 10 bases between. CDR3 amino acids: CASSENRLNSPLHF. CDR3 coding DNA: TGTGCCAGCAGTGAGAACAGGCTGAATTCACCCCTCCACTTT.

A few counts support this clone. Its ends do not fully match the called genes, so a read error is possible. This chain uses TRBV9 with TRBJ2-7, with TRBD2 as a possible D gene (6 bases). Germline assignment: CDR1 SGDLS and CDR2 YYNGEE. This CDR3 has 15 residues. The CDR3: CASSVGGAASSEQYF. In DNA form, the CDR3 reads TGTGCCAGCAGCGTAGGCGGGGCAGCCTCCTCCGAGCAGTACTTC. Variable domain in full (rest from reference TRBV9 and TRBJ2-7): DSGVTQTPKHLITATGQRVTLRCSPRSGDLSVYWYQQSLDQGLQFLIQYYNGEERAKGNILERFSAQQFPDLHSELNLSSLELGDSALYFCASSVGGAASSEQYFGPGTRLTVT.

The genes are TRBV7-6 and TRBJ2-6; 8 nucleotides agree with TRBD2. The germline V gene encodes CDR1 SGHVS and CDR2 FNYEAQ. This CDR3 region has 17 residues. V was pared by 2 bases and J by 0 bases, with 3 bases of the junction left unmatched. CDR3 bases: TGTGCCAGCAGCTTAAGCGGGGGTCACTCTGGGGCCAACGTCCTGACTTTC. Translated: CASSLSGGHSGANVLTF.

The chain is built from TRBV13 and TRBJ2-5; D is perhaps TRBD1 (5 bases). The CDR3 is 13 residues long. CDR1 is PRHDT, CDR2 FYEKMQ, per germline (reference sequence). Trimming took off 3 bases at V and 3 bases at J, with 8 bases between the two ends. The CDR3 sequence: CASSLGQEETQYF. The CDR3 DNA reads as TGTGCCAGCAGCTTGGGGCAGGAAGAGACCCAGTACTTC.

This rearrangement joins TRBV20-1 to TRBJ2-3; either TRBD1 or TRBD2 may supply D (5 bases each). The CDR3 sequence is 15 residues long. Trimming left V 3 bases short and J 2 bases short, with 15 bases between. The V gene's germline CDR1 is DFQATT and CDR2 SNEGSKA (reference sequence). CDR3 in DNA: TGCAGTGCTAGTATCTCGGGGCGCACCACAGATACGCAGTATTTT. Its translation is CSASISGRTTDTQYF.

The chain couples TRBV20-1 to TRBJ2-7, with D perhaps given as TRBD1 or TRBD2 (5 bases each). This CDR3 has 11 amino acids. Germline-derived CDR1 and CDR2 are DFQATT and SNEGSKA (reference sequence). Trimming cost V 6 bases and J 4 bases, with 10 bases left between them. The CDR3, as DNA: TGCAGTGCGGGGGAGTTGTACGAGCAGTACTTC. Protein sequence: CSAGELYEQYF.

This rearrangement joins TRBV29-1 to TRBJ1-1; perhaps TRBD1 as D (5 bases). The CDR3 sequence is 12 residues long. Germline V CDR1 and CDR2: SQVTM, ANQGSEA. The CDR3 sequence: CTGGGLDTEAFF. The CDR3 DNA reads TGCACCGGGGGAGGGCTGGATACTGAAGCTTTCTTT.

This sequence joins TRBV19 and TRBJ1-5, with D unresolved. CDR1 is LNHDA, CDR2 SQIVND, per germline (reference sequence). This CDR3 comprises 13 residues. CDR3 in amino acids: CASGPGRNQPQHF. The CDR3 nucleotides read TGTGCTTCGGGTCCCGGGAGAAATCAGCCCCAGCATTTT. Together with reference TRBV19 and TRBJ1-5, the CDR3 gives the full variable domain: DGGITQSPKYLFRKEGQNVTLSCEQNLNHDAMYWYRQDPGQGLRLIYYSQIVNDFQKGDIAEGYSVSREKKESFPLTVTSAQKNPTAFYLCASGPGRNQPQHFGDGTRLSIL.

The gene calls are TRBV19 and TRBJ1-2, with 10 bases lining up with TRBD1. V trimming: 4 bases; J trimming: 12 bases; junction bases outside the gene matches: 14. From germline, CDR1 is LNHDA and CDR2 SQIVND (reference sequence). The CDR3 is 15 residues long. The CDR3 DNA is TGTGCCAGTAGTACCCACCCTGTGACAGGGGGCGGCCACACCTTC. This sequence encodes CASSTHPVTGGGHTF. Together with reference TRBV19 and TRBJ1-2, the CDR3 gives the full variable domain: DGGITQSPKYLFRKEGQNVTLSCEQNLNHDAMYWYRQDPGQGLRLIYYSQIVNDFQKGDIAEGYSVSREKKESFPLTVTSAQKNPTAFYLCASSTHPVTGGGHTFGSGTRLTVV.

The genes are TRBV6-5 and TRBJ2-7; D is ambiguous. The CDR3 contains 15 residues. The germline CDR1 and CDR2 sequences are MNHEY and SVGAGI. V was clipped by 5 bases and J by 1 base, with 15 bases between them. The CDR3 DNA sequence: TGTGCCAGCAGTCCGTTCTTAGGGCTGTCCTACGAGCAGTACTTC. The encoded protein is CASSPFLGLSYEQYF.

The gene calls are TRBV25-1 and TRBJ2-1, with D possibly being TRBD1 (6 bases). The V gene lost 4 bases and the J gene lost 5 bases, with 15 bases spanning the gap. The CDR3 is made up of 15 amino acids. Germline assignment: CDR1 MGHDK and CDR2 SYGVNS. The CDR3 here is CASSGGQQRDNEQFF. The CDR3 DNA is TGTGCCAGCAGTGGGGGACAACAACGGGACAATGAGCAGTTCTTC. Full variable domain (rest looked up from reference TRBV25-1 and TRBJ2-1): EADIYQTPRYLVIGTGKKITLECSQTMGHDKMYWYQQDPGMELHLIHYSYGVNSTEKGDLSSESTVSRIRTEHFPLTLESARPSHTSQYLCASSGGQQRDNEQFFGPGTRLTVL.

The chain uses TRBV2 and TRBJ2-3; TRBD1 agrees at 11 bases. Trimming removed 9 bases from V and 2 bases from J; junction bases left unmatched: 13. This CDR3 has 17 residues. The germline CDR1 and CDR2 sequences are SNHLY and FYNNEI. CDR3 in amino acids: CARGTGGAPIHTDTQYF. DNA for the CDR3: TGTGCCAGGGGGACAGGGGGAGCTCCAATCCACACAGATACGCAGTATTTT.

The rearrangement joins TRBV7-2 to TRBJ1-3, with D unresolved. The CDR3 is 13 residues long. Germline V gene sequence: CDR1 SGHTA, CDR2 FQGNSA. Trimming took 4 bases from V and 0 from J, leaving 4 bases between them. CDR3 sequence (DNA): TGTGCCAGCAGCTCGTACTCTGGAAACACCATATATTTT. Encoded protein: CASSSYSGNTIYF.

This chain uses TRBV28 with TRBJ1-2; 8 bases agree with TRBD1. Trimming cost V 6 bases and J 2 bases; bases outside gene matches: 8. The CDR3 has 15 amino acids. CDR1 is MDHEN and CDR2 is SYDVKM in the germline V gene. CDR3 DNA: TGTGCCAGCAGCAGTGGGACAGGCATAAACTATGGCTACACCTTC. Protein product: CASSSGTGINYGYTF.

The rearrangement joins TRBV10-3 to TRBJ2-1, with D possibly TRBD2 on 6 matching bases. The CDR3 totals 12 residues. V gave up 4 bases and J gave up 12 bases, with 13 bases separating them. Germline CDR1 and CDR2: ENHRY and SYGVKD. CDR3 protein: CAISGGDHGQFF. The CDR3 DNA reads as TGTGCCATCAGTGGGGGGGACCATGGGCAGTTCTTC.

This rearrangement joins TRBV19 to TRBJ1-2, with TRBD1 as a possible D gene (5 bases). CDR1 and CDR2 from the germline V gene are LNHDA and SQIVND (reference sequence). Trimming left V 0 bases short and J 4 bases short, with 6 bases between. This CDR3 is 13 amino acids long. The chain's CDR3 is CASSIEGTYGYTF. The CDR3 DNA sequence: TGTGCCAGTAGTATAGAAGGGACCTATGGCTACACCTTC.

The chain couples TRBV5-8 to TRBJ1-5; 9 nucleotides agree with TRBD1. Trimming removed 4 bases from V and 5 bases from J; junction bases left unmatched: 4. Germline CDR1 SGHTS, CDR2 YDEGEE. The CDR3 runs 14 residues. The DNA for the CDR3 is TGTGCCAGCAGCACCGGGACAGGGTATCAGCCCCAGCATTTT. Amino acids: CASSTGTGYQPQHF.

J is TRBJ1-2 and V is TRBV27; maybe TRBD1 (6 bases). Germline V lookup: CDR1 MNHEY, CDR2 SMNVEV (reference sequence). The V gene lost 3 bases and the J gene lost 4 bases, with 27 bases spanning the gap. CDR3 length: 19 residues. The CDR3 loop is CASSFQARGLNQGSYGYTF. CDR3 coding DNA: TGTGCCAGCAGTTTCCAAGCTCGCGGCCTAAATCAGGGGAGCTATGGCTACACCTTC.

The chain recombines TRBV6-5 with TRBJ1-1, with a tentative D call TRBD1 (5 bases). The CDR3 consists of 15 residues. The V gene lost 2 bases and the J gene lost 5 bases, with 15 bases spanning the gap. Germline values: CDR1 MNHEY, CDR2 SVGAGI. The DNA of the CDR3 is TGTGCCAGCAGTTACCCGGGCGGGGCGGGGACTGAAGCTTTCTTT. This sequence encodes CASSYPGGAGTEAFF.

The chain couples TRBV4-2 to TRBJ2-3; possibly TRBD1 or TRBD2 for D (5 bases each). Deletions cut 0 bases from V and 1 base from J, with 11 bases between. In germline, CDR1 is LGHNA, CDR2 YNFKEQ. This CDR3 has 16 residues. The CDR3 DNA is TGTGCCAGCAGCCAAGAGGGACCGACAGGCACAGATACGCAGTATTTT. This encodes CASSQEGPTGTDTQYF.

The chain links TRBV6-1 to TRBJ2-7, with D uncertain. There are 13 residues in the CDR3. Germline CDR1 is MNHNS and CDR2 is SASEGT. V gave up 1 base and J gave up 3 bases, with 7 bases separating them. CDR3 amino acids: CASSEDWGYEQYF. In nucleotides, the CDR3 is TGTGCCAGCAGTGAAGATTGGGGCTACGAGCAGTACTTC.

This chain connects TRBV2 to TRBJ2-5; D perhaps matches TRBD1 (5 bases). V was clipped by 9 bases and J by 4 bases, with 18 bases between them. The CDR3 totals 14 residues. In germline, CDR1 is SNHLY, CDR2 FYNNEI. The CDR3 sequence: CARGQDTKGETQYF. As DNA, the CDR3 is TGTGCCAGGGGCCAGGACACAAAAGGAGAGACCCAGTACTTC.

V and J are TRBV5-1 and TRBJ1-1; D perhaps matches TRBD1 (5 bases). The CDR3 contains 11 residues. CDR1 and CDR2 from the germline V gene are SGHRS and YFSETQ. Between the trimmed V and J ends, which lost 8 bases and 3 bases, there was a span of 8 bases. CDR3 bases: TGCGCCAGTACAGGAGACACTGAAGCTTTCTTT. It is translated as CASTGDTEAFF. The complete variable domain, with remaining parts taken from reference TRBV5-1 and TRBJ1-1, reads KAGVTQTPRYLIKTRGQQVTLSCSPISGHRSVSWYQQTPGQGLQFLFEYFSETQRNKGNFPGRFSGRQFSNSRSEMNVSTLELGDSALYLCASTGDTEAFFGQGTRLTVV.

The chain links TRBV27 to TRBJ2-1; TRBD1 aligns across 8 bases. The CDR3 has 15 amino acids. The junction had 15 bases not matched to a gene; V was cut back by 7 bases and J by 10 bases. Germline V gene data show CDR1 as MNHEY and CDR2 as SMNVEV (reference sequence). CDR3 residues: CASTPMRQGAGEQFF. CDR3 bases: TGTGCCAGCACCCCAATGCGGCAGGGGGCAGGGGAGCAGTTCTTC.

V and J are TRBV19 and TRBJ1-6; D is ambiguous. Germline CDR1 and CDR2: LNHDA and SQIVND (reference sequence). Trimming left V 10 bases short and J 0 bases short, with 13 bases between. The CDR3 length is 15 residues. Written as DNA, the CDR3 is TGTGCCATGCTAGGTAGCCGCTCCTATAATTCACCCCTCCACTTT. Its translation is CAMLGSRSYNSPLHF. The full variable domain, its missing parts supplied by reference TRBV19 and TRBJ1-6, is DGGITQSPKYLFRKEGQNVTLSCEQNLNHDAMYWYRQDPGQGLRLIYYSQIVNDFQKGDIAEGYSVSREKKESFPLTVTSAQKNPTAFYLCAMLGSRSYNSPLHFGNGTRLTVT.